This paragraph covers one TCR beta chain sequence. This sample is drawn from a study of Ad26.COV2.S vaccination and SARS-CoV-2 variants. Study information: Into the muscle, Ad26.COV2.S was dosed once or twice, 56 days apart.

V dropped 0 bases and J dropped 7; count of bases not matched to a gene: 6. Per the germline V gene, CDR1 is SGHAT and CDR2 is FQNNGV. This CDR3 is built from 16 residues. Treatment described: around 19 received Ad26.COV2.S at low or high dose, single or two shots; roughly five received placebo; per-sample allocation not given. The samples were gathered on day 63 after the first injection of vaccine or placebo. This table comes from immunoSEQ multiplex PCR, and its TCRdb copy is limited to in-frame clones, with some not included. The sample consists of approximately 500,000 clones, 70% to 90% of them appearing once.

The V gene is TRBV11-2, the J gene TRBJ2-1; TRBD2 matches at 10 bases. This specimen consisted of peripheral blood, obtained in a trial of Ad26.COV2.S vaccine versus placebo. The source is a person between 18 and 65 years old who received the Ad26.COV2.S COVID-19 vaccine or a placebo. CDR3 sequence (DNA): TGTGCCAGCAGCTTAGATCTAGCGGGAGATCGGAATGAGCAGTTCTTC. This gives the protein CASSLDLAGDRNEQFF.